One sample yielded the 29 T cell receptor beta chains listed below, sequenced in a study of blood T cells in healthy people across ages. A second PCR of 7 to 11 cycles used a sample-barcoded 5' primer and a J-beta primer mix. TCRdb recomputed calls from the 5' RACE reads with MiXCR, one row per CDR3 protein. The data contain 920,000 or so distinct CDR3 sequences, more than 40% of them seen just once; the ten biggest clones take up approximately 19%. Sequencing used blood. The receptors were sampled from a woman in her sixties in good health.

In its sample, this clonotype was seen a few times. This sequence joins TRBV3-1 and TRBJ2-3, with 9 bases lining up with TRBD2. The CDR3 is 16 amino acids. J was trimmed by 0 bases and V by 5 bases; bases with no gene match: 6. Germline lookup yields CDR1 LGHDT and CDR2 YNNKEL (reference sequence). CDR3 in amino acids: CASSLNSGGSTDTQYF. CDR3 sequence (DNA): TGTGCCAGCAGCTTAAATAGCGGGGGCAGCACAGATACGCAGTATTTT.

The chain joins TRBV29-1 to TRBJ2-1; 13 bases agree with TRBD2. CDR1 is SQVTM and CDR2 is ANQGSEA in the germline V gene. This CDR3 is built from 14 residues. V lost 6 bases to trimming and J lost 7 bases; unmatched junction nucleotides: 6. CDR3 protein: CSVRLAGGRNEQFF. The CDR3 DNA reads as TGCAGCGTCCGACTAGCGGGAGGAAGGAATGAGCAGTTCTTC.

The chain joins TRBV9 to TRBJ2-1, with D tentatively TRBD1 (6 bases). The length of the CDR3 is 15 residues. Germline assignment: CDR1 SGDLS and CDR2 YYNGEE. V dropped 3 bases and J dropped 4 bases, with 14 bases sitting between them. The CDR3 protein is CASSGLTGQYNEQFF. The CDR3 DNA sequence: TGTGCCAGCAGCGGACTCACAGGGCAGTACAATGAGCAGTTCTTC.

This clonotype appeared a few times. The gene calls are TRBV5-1 and TRBJ2-2; no firm D call. The CDR3 is 16 amino acids. V was clipped by 0 bases and J by 4 bases, with 13 bases between them. The germline V gene encodes CDR1 SGHRS and CDR2 YFSETQ. The DNA of the CDR3 is TGCGCCAGCAGCTTGGAGGCGCGACTGGTCACCGGGGAGCTGTTTTTT. This sequence encodes CASSLEARLVTGELFF. Combining the CDR3 with reference TRBV5-1 and TRBJ2-2 gives the whole variable domain KAGVTQTPRYLIKTRGQQVTLSCSPISGHRSVSWYQQTPGQGLQFLFEYFSETQRNKGNFPGRFSGRQFSNSRSEMNVSTLELGDSALYLCASSLEARLVTGELFFGEGSRLTVL.

In this sample, this clonotype turned up many times. CDR3 loop: CASSPPRGRTDTQYF. DNA of the CDR3: TGTGCCAGCTCACCACCCAGGGGGCGCACAGATACGCAGTATTTT. The V call is TRBV18, the J call TRBJ2-3; 8 positions match TRBD1. The CDR3 totals 15 residues. CDR1 and CDR2 from the germline V gene are KGHSH and LQKENI. The V gene end was trimmed by 0 bases and the J gene end by 1 base; junction bases not matched to a gene: 0.

The rearrangement links TRBV20-1 to TRBJ1-2; 9 bases agree with TRBD1. V was pared by 5 bases and J by 4 bases, with 14 bases of the junction left unmatched. Germline values: CDR1 DFQATT, CDR2 SNEGSKA (reference sequence). This CDR3 spans 16 amino acids. The DNA of the CDR3 is TGCAGTGCTCAAATACAGGGGGCATCGTCTGGCTATGGCTACACCTTC. Residues: CSAQIQGASSGYGYTF.

The CDR3 spells CSAIDRRPPSTDTQYF. CDR3 DNA: TGCAGTGCCATCGACCGACGGCCGCCAAGCACAGATACGCAGTATTTT. The chain links TRBV20-1 to TRBJ2-3; D unresolved. CDR1 DFQATT and CDR2 SNEGSKA come from the germline V gene (reference sequence). The CDR3 extends over 16 amino acids. V was trimmed by 6 bases and J by 0 bases, leaving 19 bases between them.

This chain uses TRBV2 with TRBJ2-5, with 9 nucleotides matching TRBD1. The end of the DNA is better explained by TRBJ2-7, so the J call may be wrong. The CDR3 has 13 residues. Germline lookup yields CDR1 SNHLY and CDR2 FYNNEI. CDR3 protein: CASVWDRDYEQYF. The CDR3 DNA is TGTGCCAGTGTATGGGACAGGGACTACGAGCAGTACTTC.

The chain combines TRBV12-3 or TRBV12-4 with TRBJ1-6; no reliable D call. This CDR3 comprises 15 residues. Trimming took 3 bases from V and 11 from J, leaving 17 bases between them. CDR3 region: CASSLFEEAIPPLHF. The DNA for the CDR3 is TGTGCCAGCAGTTTGTTTGAAGAGGCGATCCCACCCCTCCACTTT.

This clonotype was seen a handful of times. The chain combines TRBV5-1 with TRBJ2-1, with 12 nucleotides matching TRBD2. The germline CDR1 and CDR2 sequences are SGHRS and YFSETQ. The CDR3 consists of 19 residues. J was trimmed by 0 bases and V by 0 bases; bases with no gene match: 7. Here the CDR3 reads CASSLVRTSGMSSYNEQFF. CDR3 sequence (DNA): TGCGCCAGCAGCTTGGTTCGGACTAGCGGGATGAGCTCCTACAATGAGCAGTTCTTC.

This clonotype was counted a few times. The rearrangement joins TRBV28 to TRBJ2-6; no firm D call. The CDR3 runs to 15 residues. Trimming removed 6 bases from V and 0 bases from J, with 9 bases in between. Germline V gene sequence: CDR1 MDHEN, CDR2 SYDVKM. The CDR3 is CASRKGSSGANVLTF. The DNA for the CDR3 is TGTGCCAGCAGGAAGGGAAGCTCTGGGGCCAACGTCCTGACTTTC.

The V gene is TRBV29-1, the J gene TRBJ1-1, with D uncertain. Trimming took 7 bases from V and 1 from J, leaving 7 bases between them. The CDR3 covers 11 residues. Germline CDR1 and CDR2: SQVTM and ANQGSEA. The CDR3 loop reads CSDGSNTEAFF. DNA for the CDR3: TGCAGCGACGGATCGAACACTGAAGCTTTCTTT.

The table lists this clonotype with a count of one. The chain links TRBV29-1 to TRBJ2-7, with D unresolved. The DNA end is a closer match to TRBJ2-5, so the J assignment may be wrong. The germline CDR1 and CDR2 sequences are SQVTM and ANQGSEA. CDR3 length: 14 residues. The chain's CDR3 is CSVEGARPGETQYF. Here the CDR3 DNA reads TGCAGCGTTGAAGGAGCCCGCCCTGGGGAGACCCAGTACTTC.

V is TRBV7-3 and J is TRBJ2-1; D may be TRBD1 or TRBD2 (6 bases each). V gave up 3 bases and J gave up 8 bases, with 14 bases separating them. Looked up from germline, CDR1 is SGHTA and CDR2 is FQGTGA. The CDR3 loop spans 14 amino acids. CDR3 bases: TGTGCCAGCAGCTTGGGGCCGGGGGCATATGAGCAGTTCTTC. It encodes CASSLGPGAYEQFF.

The chain uses TRBV2 and TRBJ2-4, with no clear D. Gene TRBJ2-7 matches the end of the DNA better, so the J call may be wrong. CDR1 is SNHLY, CDR2 FYNNEI, per germline. CDR3 length equals 16 residues. The CDR3 DNA is TGTGCCAGCAGTGATGTCCAGCGAAACACTCAGTACGAGCAGTACTTC. It yields the protein CASSDVQRNTQYEQYF.

There are a few counts of this clonotype. V is TRBV7-6 and J is TRBJ2-6; TRBD1 matches at 10 bases. CDR3 length equals 17 residues. With V trimmed by 0 bases and J by 3 bases, 2 bases remained unmatched. Germline-derived CDR1 and CDR2 are SGHVS and FNYEAQ. Here the CDR3 reads CASSLATGGDGANVLTF. The CDR3 DNA reads TGTGCCAGCAGCTTAGCGACAGGGGGCGATGGGGCCAACGTCCTGACTTTC.

The chain links TRBV15 to TRBJ2-3; TRBD1 aligns across 9 bases. Germline V gene sequence: CDR1 LNHNV, CDR2 YYDKDF (reference sequence). V was clipped by 5 bases and J by 6 bases; unmatched bases: 6. This CDR3 has 14 residues. CDR3 sequence (DNA): TGTGCCACCAGCCTCGACAGGGGGTTTGATACGCAGTATTTT. It codes for CATSLDRGFDTQYF.

This chain joins TRBV4-1 and TRBJ1-4; D is unclear. This CDR3 has 16 amino acids. The V end was cut by 6 bases, the J end by 7 bases, with 21 bases between. Germline V gene lookup returns CDR1 MGHRA and CDR2 YSYEKL. The CDR3 loop reads CASRPDQFEGGEKLFF. As DNA, the CDR3 is TGCGCCAGCAGACCGGACCAGTTCGAAGGAGGTGAAAAACTGTTTTTT.

There are a few counts of this clonotype. The chain has TRBV10-3 and TRBJ2-5; 9 bases match TRBD2. The CDR3 is made up of 17 amino acids. Germline loops: CDR1 ENHRY, CDR2 SYGVKD. Trimming took 0 bases from V and 11 from J; bases not matched to a gene: 16. CDR3 in amino acids: CAISESLAGSLESEQYF. In nucleotides, the CDR3 is TGTGCCATCAGTGAGTCCCTAGCGGGAAGCCTAGAGAGTGAGCAGTACTTC.

This rearrangement joins TRBV20-1 to TRBJ2-3, with 7 positions matching TRBD1. The trim removed 0 bases at V and 0 bases at J, leaving 6 bases unmatched. The CDR3 has 16 amino acids. CDR1 DFQATT and CDR2 SNEGSKA come from the germline V gene (reference sequence). CDR3 loop: CSARDLTGVSTDTQYF. The CDR3 coding sequence is TGCAGTGCTAGAGATCTCACAGGGGTTAGCACAGATACGCAGTATTTT.

This clonotype was seen a few times. The V gene is TRBV28, the J gene TRBJ2-1; D not certain. The CDR3 loop spans 13 amino acids. CDR1 and CDR2 (germline): MDHEN, SYDVKM. V lost 8 bases and J lost 0, with 8 bases in between. DNA of the CDR3: TGTGCCAGCTATGCTTTCTCCTACAATGAGCAGTTCTTC. Its protein product is CASYAFSYNEQFF.

This CDR3 is CASTPNPGQGIETQYF. CDR3 DNA: TGTGCCAGCACCCCAAACCCGGGACAGGGTATTGAGACCCAGTACTTC. The gene calls are TRBV28 and TRBJ2-5; TRBD1 aligns across 9 bases. Trimming removed 7 bases from V and 5 bases from J; junction bases left unmatched: 14. This CDR3 is built from 16 residues. CDR1 MDHEN and CDR2 SYDVKM come from the germline V gene.

A few counts support this clonotype. The V call is TRBV6-5, the J call TRBJ2-3; D is unclear. CDR1 is MNHEY, CDR2 SVGAGI, per germline. Deletions cut 0 bases from V and 2 bases from J, with 12 bases between. The CDR3 length is 16 residues. The CDR3 coding sequence is TGTGCCAGCAGTTACTCTCCTCCGGAGAACACAGATACGCAGTATTTT. Its translation is CASSYSPPENTDTQYF.

The chain is built from TRBV6-5 and TRBJ2-3, with 7 bases aligning to TRBD2. The CDR3 is made up of 14 amino acids. Germline V CDR1 and CDR2: MNHEY, SVGAGI. V shed 6 bases and J 7 bases; nucleotides not matched to a gene: 10. CDR3 bases: TGTGCCAGCAGAGGACTAGTGGAGGGAAATACGCAGTATTTT. Translated: CASRGLVEGNTQYF.

This rearrangement joins TRBV12-3 or TRBV12-4 to TRBJ2-1, with 9 bases fitting TRBD2. The CDR3 loop spans 16 amino acids. V gave up 1 base and J gave up 6 bases; unmatched junction bases: 7. The DNA for the CDR3 is TGTGCCAGCAGTTTAGGTAGCGGGAGTTGGGGCAATGAGCAGTTCTTC. This encodes CASSLGSGSWGNEQFF.

The genes are TRBV20-1 and TRBJ2-1; 9 bases line up with TRBD2. CDR1 and CDR2 from the germline V gene are DFQATT and SNEGSKA (reference sequence). V lost 0 bases and J lost 3; bases outside the gene matches: 9. The CDR3 covers 17 residues. CDR3 residues: CSARDLGGRAFYNEQFF. CDR3 DNA sequence: TGCAGTGCTAGAGATCTCGGCGGGAGGGCCTTCTACAATGAGCAGTTCTTC.

The chain is built from TRBV12-3 or TRBV12-4 and TRBJ2-1; 8 nucleotides match TRBD1. Trimming at V came to 6 bases and at J to 5 bases, leaving 9 bases not matched to a gene. The CDR3 sequence is 15 residues long. The CDR3: CASSSTGGTNNEQFF. The CDR3 nucleotides are TGTGCCAGCAGCTCCACAGGGGGTACCAACAATGAGCAGTTCTTC.

J is TRBJ2-7 and V is TRBV20-1, with D possibly called TRBD1 or TRBD2 (5 bases each). The end of the DNA aligns better with TRBJ2-5, so the J call may be wrong. This CDR3 contains 13 residues. Germline CDR1 and CDR2: DFQATT and SNEGSKA (reference sequence). CDR3 DNA sequence: TGCAGTGCTCCTGACGGGACCCAAGAGACCCAGTACTTC. Translating it yields CSAPDGTQETQYF.

The rearrangement links TRBV20-1 to TRBJ2-7; 11 positions match TRBD2. CDR1 is DFQATT, CDR2 SNEGSKA, per germline (reference sequence). The J segment lost 0 bases and the V segment lost 5 bases, leaving 6 bases of the junction unmatched. The CDR3 length is 15 residues. Here the CDR3 DNA reads TGCAGTGCTCTACAGGGACTAGCGGTCTCCTACGAGCAGTACTTC. As protein: CSALQGLAVSYEQYF.